This T cell receptor beta chain emerged from a study of blood T cell repertoires in COVID-19. Overall study: The samples span acute and convalescent COVID-19 from the United States, Italy and Spain. From T cells, B-cell-depleted T cells, or PBMCs came the material, which was cDNA or gDNA.

Original processing notes: By means of reference gene primer amplification, nucleated cell counts were estimated. Assay: immunoSEQ multiplex PCR; the TCRdb copy retains only in-frame clones and omits some. For V, J and clone size, that table is used; D and trimming come from the DNA. The top ten clones hold 15% to 19% of a sample with 70,000 or so clones, roughly 74% of them seen once. The germline V gene encodes CDR1 SGDLS and CDR2 YYNGEE. J gave up 4 bases and V 2 bases, and 11 bases lay outside the gene matches. The CDR3 sequence is 18 residues long. Sample: peripheral blood. The rearrangement joins TRBV9 to TRBJ2-7; 14 bases match TRBD2. The sequence was obtained from a human donor in a cohort sampled during active COVID-19. This CDR3 reads CASSVGIGGLAGEYEQYF. DNA for the CDR3: TGTGCCAGCAGCGTGGGAATCGGGGGACTAGCGGGAGAGTACGAGCAGTACTTC.